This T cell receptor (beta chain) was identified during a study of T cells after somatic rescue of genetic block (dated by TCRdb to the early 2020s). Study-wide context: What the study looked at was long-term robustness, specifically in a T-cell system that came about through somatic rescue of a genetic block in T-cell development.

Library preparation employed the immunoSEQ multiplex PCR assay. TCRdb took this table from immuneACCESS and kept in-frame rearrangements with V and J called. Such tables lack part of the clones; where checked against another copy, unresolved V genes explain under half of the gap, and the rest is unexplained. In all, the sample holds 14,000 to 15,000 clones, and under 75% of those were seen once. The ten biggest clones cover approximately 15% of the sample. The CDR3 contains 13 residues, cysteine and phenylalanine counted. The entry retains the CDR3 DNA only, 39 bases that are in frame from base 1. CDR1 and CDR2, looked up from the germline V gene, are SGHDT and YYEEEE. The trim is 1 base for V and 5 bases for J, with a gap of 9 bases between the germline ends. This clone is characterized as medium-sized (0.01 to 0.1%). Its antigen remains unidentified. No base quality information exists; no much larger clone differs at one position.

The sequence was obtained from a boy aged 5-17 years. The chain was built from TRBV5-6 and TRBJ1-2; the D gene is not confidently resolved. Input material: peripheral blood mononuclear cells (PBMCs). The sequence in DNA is TGTGCCAGCAGCTTGTATCCGGTATATGGCTACACCTTC. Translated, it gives CASSLYPVYGYTF.